Shown below are 25 T cell receptor beta chains from a single sample sequenced in a study of shared clonotypes between healthy human individuals (TCRdb year 2020). The method was the immunoSEQ multiplex PCR assay. Here the immuneACCESS table is served through TCRdb, limited to in-frame sequences with V and J called. Missing clones are a known gap in these copies; in checked studies unresolved V genes cover under half, and the rest lacks a known reason. A total of millions of clones appear in this sample, about 95% of them only once. Roughly 1.1% of the sample comes from the top ten. CD8 naive samples were obtained by positive selection for CCR7 among CD45RO-negative cells, yielding a CD45RA+CCR7+ population from which TemRA cells were excluded. The material sequenced was naive CD8+ T cells sorted from blood. This sample's cell subset or site label indicates: CD45RA+CCR7+. These receptors were obtained from a man aged 18-30 years in good health.

The chain recombines TRBV9 with TRBJ2-1, with 10 positions matching TRBD2. V lost 3 bases, J lost 0 bases, and 12 bases stayed unmatched. The germline V gene has CDR1 SGDLS and CDR2 YYNGEE. The CDR3 extends over 19 amino acids. The CDR3 spells CASSAITSGTESSYNEQFF. The CDR3 nucleotides read TGTGCCAGCAGCGCCATAACTAGCGGGACAGAGAGCTCCTACAATGAGCAGTTCTTC. The full variable domain, with the rest looked up from reference TRBV9 and TRBJ2-1, is DSGVTQTPKHLITATGQRVTLRCSPRSGDLSVYWYQQSLDQGLQFLIQYYNGEERAKGNILERFSAQQFPDLHSELNLSSLELGDSALYFCASSAITSGTESSYNEQFFGPGTRLTVL.

The chain is built from TRBV2 and TRBJ2-3; 9 nucleotides match TRBD2. This CDR3 contains 14 residues. J gave up 2 bases and V 9 bases, and 6 bases lay outside the gene matches. Germline V gene sequence: CDR1 SNHLY, CDR2 FYNNEI. In nucleotides, the CDR3 is TGTGCCAGAAATATAGCGGGAGACACAGATACGCAGTATTTT. Protein: CARNIAGDTDTQYF.

The rearrangement links TRBV6-5 to TRBJ2-3, with a possible D match to TRBD2 (5 bases). V was shortened by 4 bases and J by 2 bases, with 13 bases between the two germline ends. Germline loops: CDR1 MNHEY, CDR2 SVGAGI. This CDR3 is 15 amino acids long. For the CDR3, the DNA is TGTGCCAGCAGTTTGTCAAGGAGGAACACAGATACGCAGTATTTT. This translates into CASSLSRRNTDTQYF.

The chain employs TRBV19 and TRBJ1-5, with D uncertain. CDR1 and CDR2 (germline): LNHDA, SQIVND (reference sequence). This CDR3 spans 15 amino acids. V was trimmed by 6 bases and J by 0 bases, leaving 12 bases between them. This chain's CDR3 is CASSLLDRSNQPQHF. In DNA, the CDR3 is TGTGCCAGTAGCCTTCTTGACCGTAGCAATCAGCCCCAGCATTTT.

This clone came up a few times. The V gene is TRBV5-1, the J gene TRBJ1-1; D might be TRBD1 (5 bases). Germline V CDR1 and CDR2: SGHRS, YFSETQ. The germline V and J ends were trimmed by 4 bases and 8 bases, with 24 bases remaining between them. The CDR3 has 16 amino acids. Written as DNA, the CDR3 is TGCGCCAGCAGCCCTTCCCCGACAGCCCAGACGATCGAAGCTTTCTTT. Translating it yields CASSPSPTAQTIEAFF. Filled out from reference TRBV5-1 and TRBJ1-1, the complete variable domain reads KAGVTQTPRYLIKTRGQQVTLSCSPISGHRSVSWYQQTPGQGLQFLFEYFSETQRNKGNFPGRFSGRQFSNSRSEMNVSTLELGDSALYLCASSPSPTAQTIEAFFGQGTRLTVV.

The chain is built from TRBV6-5 and TRBJ1-5, with D uncertain. With 6 bases removed from V and 0 bases from J, the gap between germline ends came to 6 bases. The germline gives CDR1 MNHEY, CDR2 SVGAGI. The CDR3 has 13 residues. The CDR3 coding sequence is TGTGCCAGCAGGGAAAGTAGCAATCAGCCCCAGCATTTT. As protein: CASRESSNQPQHF.

This chain connects TRBV7-9 to TRBJ2-1; 7 nucleotides line up with TRBD2. V lost 4 bases to trimming and J lost 4 bases; unmatched junction nucleotides: 10. CDR1 and CDR2 from the germline V gene are SEHNR and FQNEAQ (reference sequence). This CDR3 spans 16 amino acids. In nucleotides, the CDR3 is TGTGCCAGCAGCTATAATTGGGCGGGAGTGTACAATGAGCAGTTCTTC. Amino acids: CASSYNWAGVYNEQFF.

Note on this clone: Other DNA sequences in the same sample also yield this CDR3. The V and J genes are TRBV13 and TRBJ2-1; no definite D call. Trimming cost V 0 bases and J 4 bases, with 1 base left between them. CDR1 PRHDT and CDR2 FYEKMQ come from the germline V gene (reference sequence). The length of the CDR3 is 12 residues. The CDR3 nucleotides are TGTGCCAGCAGCTTAGGTTACAATGAGCAGTTCTTC. Amino acid sequence: CASSLGYNEQFF.

The chain's CDR3 is CSVEDRAGPYEQYF. The CDR3, as DNA: TGCAGCGTTGAAGATCGGGCGGGGCCCTACGAGCAGTACTTC. This sequence joins TRBV29-1 and TRBJ2-7; TRBD2 is a possible D gene (6 bases). The CDR3 loop spans 14 amino acids. Germline CDR1 reads SQVTM; CDR2 reads ANQGSEA. With 0 bases removed from V and 2 bases from J, the gap between germline ends came to 11 bases.

CDR3 DNA: TGTGCCAGCAGCTCCCCCACAGGCGTCGAGACCCAGTACTTC. Its translation: CASSSPTGVETQYF. The rearrangement uses TRBV5-4 and TRBJ2-5; the D gene is possibly TRBD1 (5 bases). V lost 3 bases, J lost 5 bases, and 14 bases lay in between. The germline V gene encodes CDR1 SGHNT and CDR2 YYREEE (reference sequence). The CDR3 covers 14 residues.

The chain has TRBV7-9 and TRBJ2-1; TRBD2 aligns across 7 bases. The germline V gene has CDR1 SEHNR and CDR2 FQNEAQ (reference sequence). This CDR3 spans 15 amino acids. Trimming cost V 1 base and J 4 bases; bases outside gene matches: 4. The CDR3 DNA reads TGTGCCAGCAGCTTAGACGGGACTAATTACAATGAGCAGTTCTTC. This translates into CASSLDGTNYNEQFF.

The chain employs TRBV11-3 and TRBJ2-2; tentatively, D is TRBD1 (5 bases). The CDR3 runs 12 residues. Germline V gives CDR1 SGHNT, CDR2 YENEEA. Trimming stripped 11 bases from V and 6 bases from J, with 13 bases between. CDR3 residues: CASGKGPGELFF. CDR3 nucleotides: TGTGCCTCAGGGAAGGGGCCCGGGGAGCTGTTTTTT.

CDR3 coding DNA: TGTGCCAGTGAACAGGGCGGGGAGCTGTTTTTT. Translating gives CASEQGGELFF. The V gene is TRBV6-5, the J gene TRBJ2-2, with D maybe TRBD1 (6 bases). V was shortened by 9 bases and J by 7 bases, with 9 bases between the two germline ends. Germline values: CDR1 MNHEY, CDR2 SVGAGI. This CDR3 is built from 11 residues.

This sequence joins TRBV7-9 and TRBJ2-7; TRBD1 agrees at 8 bases. Looked up from germline, CDR1 is SEHNR and CDR2 is FQNEAQ (reference sequence). This CDR3 comprises 15 residues. The junction had 7 bases not matched to a gene; V was cut back by 2 bases and J by 4 bases. CDR3 DNA sequence: TGTGCCAGCAGCTTAAGGACAGGGTCCAAATACGAGCAGTACTTC. Encoded protein: CASSLRTGSKYEQYF.

The CDR3 sequence is CASRWTGPGDTIYF. For the CDR3, the DNA is TGTGCCAGCAGATGGACAGGGCCTGGGGACACCATATATTTT. The chain joins TRBV2 to TRBJ1-3; 8 positions agree with TRBD1. The CDR3 length is 14 residues. Trimming removed 6 bases from V and 8 bases from J; junction bases left unmatched: 9. In germline, CDR1 is SNHLY, CDR2 FYNNEI.

The V and J genes are TRBV4-1 and TRBJ2-3; D is undetermined. The CDR3 runs to 17 residues. Trimming removed 0 bases at V and 0 bases at J, with 13 bases between. Germline CDR1 reads MGHRA; CDR2 reads YSYEKL. The CDR3 here is CASSQDLVTGSTDTQYF. The DNA for the CDR3 is TGCGCCAGCAGCCAAGATCTAGTGACCGGGAGCACAGATACGCAGTATTTT.

J is TRBJ2-7 and V is TRBV7-6; 7 nucleotides agree with TRBD1. The junction had 8 bases not matched to a gene; V was cut back by 1 base and J by 5 bases. Germline V gene sequence: CDR1 SGHVS, CDR2 FNYEAQ. CDR3 size: 15 residues. The CDR3 here is CASSLVGGSGDEQYF. The CDR3 region has the DNA TGTGCCAGCAGCTTAGTAGGGGGCTCTGGGGACGAGCAGTACTTC.

This chain links TRBV6-5 with TRBJ2-1; D might be TRBD2 (5 bases). V shed 4 bases and J shed 7 bases, with 14 bases lying between them. Germline V gene data show CDR1 as MNHEY and CDR2 as SVGAGI. The CDR3 length is 14 residues. This CDR3 reads CASSFEEGLNEQFF. In nucleotides, the CDR3 is TGTGCCAGCAGTTTCGAAGAGGGCCTGAATGAGCAGTTCTTC.

The sample holds a few counts of this clone. The chain recombines TRBV7-9 with TRBJ1-5; D gene ambiguous. This CDR3 comprises 13 residues. Germline V gives CDR1 SEHNR, CDR2 FQNEAQ (reference sequence). Trimming stripped 4 bases from V and 3 bases from J, with 7 bases between. The CDR3 region is CASSSSFNQPQHF. As DNA, the CDR3 is TGTGCCAGCAGCTCGTCCTTCAATCAGCCCCAGCATTTT.

This rearrangement joins TRBV27 to TRBJ1-2; TRBD1 matches at 8 bases. This CDR3 has 14 residues. The J segment lost 8 bases and the V segment lost 5 bases, leaving 10 bases of the junction unmatched. Germline CDR1 and CDR2: MNHEY and SMNVEV (reference sequence). This CDR3 reads CASSRMTGVEGYTF. The CDR3 bases are TGTGCCAGCAGTAGAATGACAGGGGTGGAAGGCTACACCTTC.

The rearrangement links TRBV7-9 to TRBJ2-7; D remains unclear. Germline V gene sequence: CDR1 SEHNR, CDR2 FQNEAQ (reference sequence). This CDR3 is built from 14 residues. V was shortened by 1 base and J by 2 bases, with 9 bases between the two germline ends. CDR3: CASSLDGTPYEQYF. As DNA, the CDR3 is TGTGCCAGCAGCTTAGATGGCACTCCCTACGAGCAGTACTTC. The full variable domain, in which reference TRBV7-9 and TRBJ2-7 provide the parts outside the CDR3, is DTGVSQNPRHKITKRGQNVTFRCDPISEHNRLYWYRQTLGQGPEFLTYFQNEAQLEKSRLLSDRFSAERPKGSFSTLEIQRTEQGDSAMYLCASSLDGTPYEQYFGPGTRLTVT.

The chain couples TRBV14 to TRBJ1-2; weak D call: TRBD1 (5 bases). Trimming took 4 bases from V and 2 from J, leaving 8 bases between them. Per germline, CDR1 SGHDN and CDR2 FVKESK. CDR3 size: 13 residues. The CDR3 DNA is TGTGCCAGCAGCCCGGGACCGAACTATGGCTACACCTTC. Translating gives CASSPGPNYGYTF.

V is TRBV29-1 and J is TRBJ2-2; 7 bases agree with TRBD1. Germline CDR1 is SQVTM and CDR2 is ANQGSEA. With 3 bases clipped from V and 6 bases from J, the junction kept 4 bases outside the gene matches. The length of the CDR3 is 13 residues. The CDR3 nucleotides are TGCAGCGTTGACGAGGGGGCAGCCGGGGAGCTGTTTTTT. Protein product: CSVDEGAAGELFF.

V and J are TRBV14 and TRBJ2-7; D unresolved. In germline, CDR1 is SGHDN, CDR2 FVKESK. V lost 1 base, J lost 2 bases, and 6 bases lay in between. The CDR3 length is 13 residues. The CDR3 region is CASSQGRTYEQYF. The CDR3 DNA reads as TGTGCCAGCAGCCAAGGTCGTACCTACGAGCAGTACTTC.

V is TRBV5-6 and J is TRBJ2-7, with no clear D. The germline V gene has CDR1 SGHDT and CDR2 YYEEEE. The CDR3 runs 13 residues. V was shortened by 4 bases and J by 2 bases, with 10 bases between the two germline ends. Here the CDR3 DNA reads TGTGCCAGCAGCCCATCAGGAACCTACGAGCAGTACTTC. Translated: CASSPSGTYEQYF.